Included here is one T cell receptor (beta chain) sequence, with context. This specimen belongs to a study of blood T cell repertoires in COVID-19. As for the study in general: From T cells, B-cell-depleted T cells, or PBMCs came the material, which was cDNA or gDNA.

In germline, CDR1 is MNHEY, CDR2 SMNVEV (reference sequence). The CDR3 loop spans 15 amino acids. Trimming took off 0 bases at V and 2 bases at J, with 10 bases between the two ends. Authors' analysis steps: Using reference gene primer amplification, nucleated cell counts were estimated. The table came from immunoSEQ multiplex PCR; TCRdb's copy has only in-frame clones and leaves some out. V, J and clone size were drawn from that table, and D and trimming were deduced from the DNA. The table includes 300,000 to 350,000 clones, around 88% detected once. The TCR comes from a man aged 25-45 years with active or convalescent COVID-19. This chain links TRBV27 with TRBJ1-2, with unresolved D. The specimen was peripheral blood. The CDR3: CASSLSRGRNYGYTF. The CDR3 DNA follows: TGTGCCAGCAGTTTATCCCGTGGCAGAAACTATGGCTACACCTTC.